The present TCR beta chain was sequenced within a study of tumor and adjacent non-tumor tissue in lung cancer. As for the study in general: Samples averaged roughly 4 million productive TCRbeta reads each.

The library came from three nested PCR rounds adapted from ARM-PCR protocols. MiXCR was run by TCRdb on the multiplex PCR reads, yielding one entry per CDR3 protein. The top ten hold 10% to 15% of the sample, which has around 74,000 distinct CDR3 sequences, around 70% seen once. Study-wide results and caveats: Normal lung showed higher cumulative top 100 clone frequency than tumor. Significantly higher TCR diversity was found in tumor than normal lung.

As regards this clonotype: Its antigen is still unknown. Relative to the germline gene, one junction end is altered; a read error may explain this.

No cell sorting was done before RNA was extracted from the tissue. Sequencing input: lung tumor tissue. This receptor was obtained from a woman aged 70-85 years with non-small cell lung cancer.

The DNA of the CDR3 is TGCACCAGCAGGCCTCCCGAGGGGTCGAACACCGGGGAGCTGTTTTTT. Encoded protein: CTSRPPEGSNTGELFF. This rearrangement joins TRBV5-1 to TRBJ2-2; TRBD1 or TRBD2 may be the D gene (5 bases each). CDR3 length: 16 residues. The germline V gene has CDR1 SGHRS and CDR2 YFSETQ.